This TCR beta chain was observed in a study of vaccination effects on CD4 cells after COVID-19. Losses at the gene ends were 0 bases for V and 6 bases for J; bases not matched to a gene: 8. The CDR3 runs 15 residues. Germline CDR1 reads MNHEY; CDR2 reads SVGAGI. Antigen-specific CD4+ T cells were first expanded with viral peptide pools by the ViraFEST assay and only then sequenced. CD4+ T cells were isolated after nine to ten days of culture. Convalescent patients had PCR-confirmed SARS-CoV-2 infection between March and December 2020. This table comes from immunoSEQ multiplex PCR, and its TCRdb copy is limited to in-frame clones, with some not included. The sample comprises about 45,000 clones, 65% to 70% of which are singletons, and roughly 30% rests with the top ten. Concerning this clone itself: What it binds is not known.

V is TRBV6-5 and J is TRBJ2-7; 7 bases are a match to TRBD1. The receptor comes from a human donor who had a prior SARS-CoV-2 infection. Sequencing used CD4+ T cells from PBMCs cultured with a peptide pool, obtained before COVID-19 vaccination. CDR3 DNA: TGTGCCAGCAGTTACTCCGGATACAGGGGTGGCGAGCAGTACTTC. Translation: CASSYSGYRGGEQYF.